This T cell receptor beta chain was recorded in a study of Ad26.COV2.S vaccination and SARS-CoV-2 variants. Study information: Each vaccinee took Ad26.COV2.S intramuscularly, once or twice 56 days apart. The study, taken as a whole, reports: Vaccinees showed greater spike-specific TCR breadth than placebo recipients.

CDR3 length equals 17 residues. The ends were cut back, 4 bases at V and 2 bases at J, with 20 bases in the middle. Germline V gives CDR1 LGHDT, CDR2 YNNKEL (reference sequence). Comment on this clone: The antigen is undetermined.

Generated by immunoSEQ multiplex PCR, the TCRdb table keeps only in-frame clones and is missing some. This sample carries roughly 250,000 clones, approximately 88% of them seen once, and the ten largest clones take approximately 3%. Indicated treatment: about 20 received Ad26.COV2.S at low or high dose, single or two shots; roughly five received placebo; per-sample allocation not given. Sampling was done on day 63 after the first vaccine or placebo injection. The study used a vaccine consisting of an Ad26 vector that expressed Wuhan-strain SARS-CoV-2 spike. The sample consisted of peripheral blood, taken in a trial of Ad26.COV2.S vaccine versus placebo. This clonotype was sampled from a person aged 18-65 years who received the Ad26.COV2.S COVID-19 vaccine or a placebo. The chain links TRBV3-1 (or the pseudogene TRBV3-2) to TRBJ1-2; TRBD1 might be the D (5 bases). As DNA, the CDR3 is TGTGCCAGCAGCCGAACGACGACAGCACCGAGGAACTATGGCTACACCTTC. Protein product: CASSRTTTAPRNYGYTF.